Described below is a single TCR beta chain sequence and its context. Its cognate antigen is unknown. Sequenced by immunoSEQ multiplex PCR; TCRdb stores in-frame clones only, minus some. The sample lists more than 20,000 clones, approximately 70% occurring once. The data were obtained in a study of T cells after posttransplantation cyclophosphamide. Study-wide results and limits: Donor-recipient repertoire similarity was low at 1-2 months, rising over year one.

Unmatched junction bases numbered 6, after V lost 5 bases and J lost 10 bases. Germline V gene sequence: CDR1 SGHRS, CDR2 YFSETQ. The CDR3 has 13 amino acids. The TCR comes from a woman aged 60-70 years in good health, CMV-negative, and a related stem cell transplant donor. The sequenced material came from memory CD4+ T cells sorted from PBMCs. The chain couples TRBV5-1 to TRBJ1-4, with 9 bases identical to TRBD1. Here the CDR3 DNA reads TGCGCCAGCAGTTCGGGACAGGGTGTAAAACTGTTTTTT. Translated: CASSSGQGVKLFF.